This paragraph reports one T cell receptor (beta chain). Relative to the germline gene, one junction end is altered; a read error may explain this. This sample is part of a study of tumor-infiltrating lymphocytes in primary liver carcinoma. Taking 20-30 mg of unsorted bulk tissue, the authors co-extracted RNA and DNA. Every one of the tumor samples had a viable tumor cell content above 80%. A constant-region primer served to make TCR beta cDNA from around 540 ng total RNA. It was through three nested multiplex PCR rounds of slightly modified ARM-PCR that TCR beta libraries arose. The first two PCR rounds used TRBV1-TRBV30 primers with a Cbeta primer, 10 cycles each. TCRdb reprocessed the multiplex PCR reads with MiXCR, giving one entry per CDR3 protein. The sample holds about 43,000 distinct CDR3 sequences, around 70% seen once. The germline V gene encodes CDR1 MNHEY and CDR2 SVGEGT. The CDR3 has 12 residues.

The clonotype originates from a middle-aged man with primary liver carcinoma and hepatitis B virus infection. Sequenced sample: liver tumor tissue from sampling region 2. The subset: tumor region T2, inferior pole. The chain joins TRBV6-2 or TRBV6-3 to TRBJ2-7; unclear D gene. The CDR3, as DNA: TGTGTCAGCACCTCCAGTGTCTACGAGCAGTACTTC. Its translation is CVSTSSVYEQYF.